This T cell receptor beta chain stems from a study of identical twins. Findings and caveats of the study: Twins showed weaker excess sharing in their beta out-of-frame sequences. Partial confounding of zero-insertion analyses by invariant MAIT and iNKT cells was possible. The models gave estimates that fell short of the out-of-frame TCR alpha sharing seen in monozygotic twins.

MiXCR was run by TCRdb on the 5' RACE reads, yielding one entry per CDR3 protein. The table records a few hundred thousand distinct CDR3 sequences, approximately 17% of them present only once. Trimming pared 6 bases from V and 0 bases from J, leaving 12 bases between. The CDR3 contains 14 residues. CDR1 MNHEY and CDR2 SVGEGT come from the germline V gene. As concerns this clonotype: Antigen unknown.

The receptor was isolated from a man in his fifties or sixties in good health. The chain joins TRBV6-2 or TRBV6-3 to TRBJ2-7; perhaps TRBD1 as D (6 bases). The sequenced sample was naive T cells sorted from blood. CDR3 in amino acids: CASRFRGGSYEQYF. The CDR3 bases are TGTGCCAGCAGATTCAGGGGCGGCTCCTACGAGCAGTACTTC.